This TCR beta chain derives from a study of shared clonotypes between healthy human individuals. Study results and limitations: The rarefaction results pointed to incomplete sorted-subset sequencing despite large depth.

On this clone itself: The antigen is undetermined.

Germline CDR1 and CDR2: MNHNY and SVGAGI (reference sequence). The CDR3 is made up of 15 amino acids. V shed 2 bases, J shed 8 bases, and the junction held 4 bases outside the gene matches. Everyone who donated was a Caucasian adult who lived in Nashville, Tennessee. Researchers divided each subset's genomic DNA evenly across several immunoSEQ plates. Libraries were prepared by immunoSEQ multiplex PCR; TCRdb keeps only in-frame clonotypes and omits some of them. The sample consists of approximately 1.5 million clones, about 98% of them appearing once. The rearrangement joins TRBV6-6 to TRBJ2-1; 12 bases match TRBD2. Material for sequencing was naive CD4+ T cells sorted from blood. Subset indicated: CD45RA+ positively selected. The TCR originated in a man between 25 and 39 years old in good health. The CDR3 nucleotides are TGTGCCAGCAGTTACGCCCTAGCGGGAGGGTATGAGCAGTTCTTC. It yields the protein CASSYALAGGYEQFF.